This T cell receptor (beta chain) was captured in a study of T cell clonotyping in hematopoietic cell transplantation. Study outcomes and limitations: Pathologically expanded recipient clonotypes increased progressively from day 30 to day 180 as diversity fell. Cells were unsorted, so CD4 and CD8 contributions were not separated. Higher Inverse Simpson Index values in graft donor and pretransplant recipient predicted broader posttransplant TCR diversity. Few recipient clonotypes overlapped donors; over 97% were de novo at given depth.

V gave up 1 base and J gave up 6 bases, with 15 bases separating them. This CDR3 spans 15 amino acids. CDR1 is LNHNV, CDR2 YYDKDF, per germline (reference sequence). As for this clone: The target antigen is unknown.

Libraries were prepared by immunoSEQ multiplex PCR; TCRdb keeps only in-frame clonotypes and omits some of them. The data contain about 12,000 clones, approximately 90% of them singletons. The clonotype originates from a woman aged 50 to 60 in good health. Some clones in this sample may be carry-over from other donors' samples. The V gene is TRBV15, the J gene TRBJ1-2; D gene ambiguous. The material sequenced was peripheral blood mononuclear cells. CDR3 region: CATSRGPAEPNGYTF. CDR3 bases: TGTGCCACCAGCAGAGGGCCGGCAGAACCCAATGGCTACACCTTC.